Described below is a single T cell receptor beta chain sequence and its context. What it binds is not known. The data are from a study of CD8 T cells in ankylosing spondylitis. This CDR3 is 14 amino acids long. V gave up 4 bases and J gave up 6 bases, with 16 bases separating them. Germline CDR1 and CDR2: SQVTM and ANQGSEA. Overall study results and limits: There was a TCR beta motif, made of several highly homologous variants, that appeared characteristic of ankylosing spondylitis blood. Certain motif variants had earlier appeared in reactive arthritis synovial fluid and blood.

Generation of TCR beta libraries employed quantitative 5'-RACE incorporating molecular barcodes. MiXCR was run by TCRdb on the 5' RACE reads, yielding one entry per CDR3 protein. The repertoire holds fewer than 400,000 distinct CDR3 sequences, 8% seen once, with about 14% in the top ten. The sequencing input was blood, either unsorted or a sorted T cell fraction (not recorded which). The chain recombines TRBV29-1 with TRBJ2-1, with a weak D call TRBD1 (5 bases). The receptor comes from a male donor with ankylosing spondylitis. CDR3 residues: CSVGLPSRGNEQFF. CDR3 nucleotide sequence: TGCAGCGTTGGATTGCCTAGTAGGGGCAATGAGCAGTTCTTC.